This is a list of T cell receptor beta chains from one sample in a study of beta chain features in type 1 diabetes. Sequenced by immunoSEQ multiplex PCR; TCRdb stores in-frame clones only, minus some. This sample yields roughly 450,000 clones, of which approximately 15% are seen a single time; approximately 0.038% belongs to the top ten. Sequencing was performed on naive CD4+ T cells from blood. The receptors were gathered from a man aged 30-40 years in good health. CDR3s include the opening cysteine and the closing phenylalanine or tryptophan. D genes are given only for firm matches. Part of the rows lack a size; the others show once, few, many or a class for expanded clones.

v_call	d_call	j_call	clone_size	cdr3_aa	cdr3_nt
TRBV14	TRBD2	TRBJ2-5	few	CASSHRWRWLGLAGDQETQYF	TGTGCCAGCAGCCACCGATGGAGGTGGTTGGGACTAGCGGGGGATCAAGAGACCCAGTACTTC
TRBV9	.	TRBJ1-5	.	CASSVGGGQPQHF	TGTGCCAGCAGCGTAGGAGGGGGACAGCCCCAGCATTTT
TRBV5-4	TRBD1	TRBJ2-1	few	CASSLLVGGGHNEQFF	TGTGCCAGCAGCCTACTGGTAGGGGGCGGCCACAATGAGCAGTTCTTC
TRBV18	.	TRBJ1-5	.	CASSPQERQPQHF	TGTGCCAGCTCACCACAGGAAAGACAGCCCCAGCATTTT
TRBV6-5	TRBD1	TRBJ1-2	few	CASSTGGSGYTF	TGTGCCAGCTCAACAGGGGGCTCTGGCTACACCTTC
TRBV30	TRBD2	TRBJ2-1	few	CAWSPGLAGAWNEQFF	TGTGCCTGGAGTCCGGGACTAGCGGGAGCATGGAATGAGCAGTTCTTC
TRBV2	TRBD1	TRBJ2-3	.	CASRGQGHSTDTQYF	TGTGCCAGCAGGGGACAGGGACATAGCACAGATACGCAGTATTTT
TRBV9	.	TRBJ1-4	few	CASSVGTHNEKLFF	TGTGCCAGCAGCGTAGGTACACACAATGAAAAACTGTTTTTT
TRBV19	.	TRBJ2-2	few	CASQRGTGELFF	TGTGCCAGTCAACGTGGCACCGGGGAGCTGTTTTTT
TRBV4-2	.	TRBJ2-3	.	CASSQFSGLRTDTQYF	TGTGCCAGCAGCCAATTCTCGGGACTCCGCACAGATACGCAGTATTTT
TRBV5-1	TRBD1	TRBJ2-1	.	CASSLPGQTYNEQFF	TGCGCCAGCAGTCTGCCGGGACAGACCTACAATGAGCAGTTCTTC
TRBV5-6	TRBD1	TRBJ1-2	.	CASSEDRDRGYTF	TGTGCCAGCAGCGAGGACAGGGACCGAGGCTACACCTTC
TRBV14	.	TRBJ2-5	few	CASSQSIRLQETQYF	TGTGCCAGCAGCCAATCCATTCGACTACAAGAGACCCAGTACTTC
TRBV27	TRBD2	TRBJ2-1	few	CASSPTSGRQNEQFF	TGTGCCAGCAGCCCGACTAGCGGGAGGCAGAATGAGCAGTTCTTC
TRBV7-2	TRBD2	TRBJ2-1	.	CASSLATSGGYNEQFF	TGTGCCAGCAGCTTAGCGACTAGCGGGGGGTACAATGAGCAGTTCTTC
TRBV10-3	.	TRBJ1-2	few	CAISESGDYGYTF	TGTGCCATCAGTGAGTCCGGGGACTATGGCTACACCTTC
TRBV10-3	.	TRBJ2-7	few	CAISRVGEQYF	TGTGCCATCAGCCGGGTAGGTGAGCAGTACTTC
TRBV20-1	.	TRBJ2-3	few	CSGQGTDTQYF	TGCAGTGGTCAGGGGACAGATACGCAGTATTTT
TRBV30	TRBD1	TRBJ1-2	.	CAWSGDRGQGGYTF	TGTGCCTGGAGTGGCGACAGGGGGCAAGGTGGCTACACCTTC
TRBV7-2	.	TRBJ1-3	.	CASSLRGSSGNTIYF	TGTGCCAGCAGCTTGAGGGGGAGCTCTGGAAACACCATATATTTT
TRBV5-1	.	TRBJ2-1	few	CASSLFSYNEQFF	TGCGCCAGCAGCTTGTTCAGCTACAATGAGCAGTTCTTC
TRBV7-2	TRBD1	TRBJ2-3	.	CASSSTGMAIDTQYF	TGTGCCAGCAGCTCGACAGGGATGGCCATAGATACGCAGTATTTT
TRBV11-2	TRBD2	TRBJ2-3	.	CASSLEREGTSGVNPQYF	TGTGCCAGCAGCTTAGAGCGGGAGGGGACTAGCGGGGTGAACCCGCAGTATTTT
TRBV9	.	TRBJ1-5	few	CASSPNPGIWPQHF	TGTGCCAGCAGCCCAAACCCAGGGATTTGGCCCCAGCATTTT
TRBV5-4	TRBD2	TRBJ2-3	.	CASRPGTTSTDTQYF	TGTGCCAGCAGACCCGGGACTACTAGCACAGATACGCAGTATTTT
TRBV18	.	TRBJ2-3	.	CASSPSRDSTDTQYF	TGTGCCAGCTCACCAAGCAGGGACTCCACAGATACGCAGTATTTT
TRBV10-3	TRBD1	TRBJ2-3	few	CAISGPGQGVPYTDTQYF	TGTGCCATCAGTGGTCCGGGACAGGGGGTCCCATACACAGATACGCAGTATTTT
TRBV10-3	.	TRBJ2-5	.	CAINQGRGETQYF	TGTGCCATCAATCAGGGAAGAGGAGAGACCCAGTACTTC
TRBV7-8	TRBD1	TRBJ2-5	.	CASSPTGTGKFRQYF	TGTGCCAGCAGCCCCACCGGGACAGGGAAATTTAGGCAGTACTTC
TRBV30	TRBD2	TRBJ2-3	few	CAWSPRAGGPYTQYF	TGTGCCTGGAGTCCACGGGCGGGAGGGCCTTATACGCAGTATTTT